The sequence of this T cell receptor (beta chain) was determined in a study of vaccination and CD4 T cells after COVID-19 (dated by TCRdb to between 2021 and 2024). As for the study more broadly: SARS-CoV-2 positivity had been established in the convalescent patients by nasal swab PCR, and mild disease was recorded in under ten of these patients and severe disease in one. In the convalescent cohort there were six males and four females, among whom were two Hispanic individuals, seven Caucasians, two Asians and one multiracial person. Post-COVID blood samples were collected from convalescent patients a median of around 100 days after diagnosis, with a range of roughly 30 to 161 days. In over 8 COVID-19 convalescent patients and 4 infection-naive healthy vaccine recipients, researchers compared the spike-specific CD4+ TCR repertoire from before mRNA vaccination with the repertoire from after. For a few convalescent patients, samples were collected at an early post-vaccination timepoint (day 14) as well as at a late post-vaccination timepoint (days 161 to 241). The time from the second vaccine dose to post-vaccine blood sampling had a median of roughly 72 days and ranged from about 12 to 241 days. Two doses of either the Pfizer-BioNTech BNT162b2 vaccine (n=8) or the Moderna mRNA-1273 vaccine (n=2) were administered to participants. The cultures were stimulated with overlapping spike peptide pools from SARS-CoV-2 and from the common cold coronaviruses HCoV-NL63, HCoV-OC43 and HCoV-229E. Control cultures received a CEFX viral epitope pool as the positive control, an HIV-1 Nef peptide pool as the negative control, or no peptide. Summary of the overall study and its limitations: Only a relatively small number of convalescent patients were included in the study, and early timepoints following natural infection were not analyzed. Of the vaccine-specific clones in convalescent patients, 304 of 307, or nearly all, reacted only to SARS-CoV-2 spike and did not cross-react with common cold coronaviruses. In convalescent patients, a median approximately 89% of post-vaccine SARS-CoV-2-reactive clones were detected only after vaccination, suggesting vaccine-specific priming. The median number of SARS-CoV-2-reactive clonotypes rose from 21 after infection to approximately 41 after vaccination, but the change was not significant.

Library preparation used PCR. DNA from cultured CD4+ T cells was subjected to TCR sequencing with the Oncomine TCR Beta short-read assay at the Johns Hopkins FTIC core. Genomic DNA was extracted from the cultured CD4+ T cells with the QIAamp micro DNA kit. Oncomine TCR Beta libraries from cultured CD4+ T cells were pooled with unique dual indexes and sequenced on an Illumina iSeq 100. The study's processing was this. Non-productive sequences were filtered out, and CDR3s that did not start with C, did not end with F or W, or were shorter than 7 amino acids were discarded. The MANAFEST web application was used to identify antigen-specific clonotypes by comparing peptide-stimulated wells against reference wells and other culture wells. An FDR below 0.05, an odds ratio above 5, and a productive frequency above 0.1% in at least two of three replicate wells were required for clones to be considered positive. Cross-reactive clonotypes were defined as significantly expanded in both SARS-CoV-2 spike wells and at least one common cold coronavirus spike condition. Levenshtein distances (stringdist) and unrooted phylogenetic trees (ape) in R version 3.6.1 were used to assess CDR3 homology. TCRdb redid the processing of the public reads, applying fastp at Q25 and MiXCR, and retained in-frame beta chains. Identical CDR3 protein sequences are pooled into one entry, listed with their most common genes and DNA. These V and J calls originate from TCRdb's pipeline instead of the authors' own analysis. The sample has 20,000 to 25,000 distinct CDR3 sequences on record, 35% to 45% of them singletons. The ten largest clones add up to roughly 29% of the sample.

The time point label, as the study defines it: late sampling 161 to 241 days after vaccination in a few convalescent patients. Per the publication, the treatment or condition label means: approximately nine-day PBMC culture with coronavirus spike peptide pools or control peptides (ViraFEST assay). The ViraFEST assay, used in the study, expanded antigen-specific T cells with peptide pools and then identified the expanded clonotypes through TCR sequencing. The convalescent patients' positive SARS-CoV-2 PCR tests were from March to December 2020, which was before the Alpha, Beta and Delta variants emerged in the United States. PBMCs were cultured at under 2.5 million per well in IMDM supplemented with roughly 5.2% human AB serum and around 10 IU/ml IL-2, with approximately 10 ug/ml peptide pools added. Half of the culture medium was replaced with fresh IL-2-containing medium on days 3 and 7. Once the cells had been in culture for around nine days, the EasySep CD4+ T cell isolation kit was used to isolate CD4+ T cells by negative selection. Ficoll-Paque Plus gradient centrifugation was used to isolate PBMCs from whole blood, and the isolated PBMCs were then either used fresh or cryopreserved at -140C. Each culture condition was generally run in triplicate wells.

A few counts support this clonotype. It has no known antigen specificity. Within one base of it there is no much larger clone, and no base qualities were kept. V and J are truncated by 4 bases and 5 bases respectively, leaving an intervening sequence of 6 bases. The germline V gene (reference sequence) yields LNHDA for CDR1 and SQIVND for CDR2. The CDR3 numbers 12 residues from cysteine through phenylalanine. The CDR3 DNA has 36 bases and is translated from base 1. The chain employs TRBV19 and TRBJ1-5; the D gene remains uncertain. The sequencing here drew on CD4+ T cells from blood, cultured in vitro, taken about 7 months after SARS-CoV-2 vaccination. The sequence was collected from a human donor who had recovered from COVID-19. The DNA reads as follows: TGTGCCAGTAGTACCCACTATCAGCCCCAGCATTTT. The resulting protein is CASSTHYQPQHF.